Shown below are 13 T cell receptor beta chains from a single sample sequenced in a study of naive and memory T cell subsets. A UMI-containing oligonucleotide was joined by 3' ligation to the TCR cDNA template. Four PCR rounds used nested alpha and beta constant region primers plus the SP2 primer. TCRdb used MiXCR to reprocess the 5' RACE reads, holding one entry per CDR3 protein. Among approximately 49,000 distinct CDR3 sequences listed, approximately 4.5% were seen once. The origin of the receptors is a female donor in good health.

Many counts were recorded for this clonotype. The J gene is TRBJ1-5, the V gene TRBV27; maybe TRBD1 (5 bases). Trimming took 2 bases from V and 5 from J, leaving 10 bases between them. The CDR3 is 14 residues long. CDR1 MNHEY and CDR2 SMNVEV come from the germline V gene (reference sequence). The CDR3 here is CASSLGGWDQPQHF. CDR3 DNA sequence: TGTGCCAGCAGTTTAGGGGGGTGGGATCAGCCCCAGCATTTT.

This clonotype was observed at least ten times. The V call is TRBV28, the J call TRBJ1-4; D call uncertain. Germline V CDR1 and CDR2: MDHEN, SYDVKM. The length of the CDR3 is 12 residues. Trimming cost V 4 bases and J 7 bases, with 7 bases left between them. CDR3 nucleotide sequence: TGTGCCAGCAGTTCCCCCGGTGAAAAACTGTTTTTT. Protein: CASSSPGEKLFF.

This clonotype was observed a few times. The chain uses TRBV2 and TRBJ2-1, with D possibly being TRBD1 (6 bases). This CDR3 is built from 16 residues. The germline V gene encodes CDR1 SNHLY and CDR2 FYNNEI. The V end was cut by 7 bases, the J end by 6 bases, with 22 bases between. The CDR3 DNA reads as TGTGCCAGCAATGAGGACAGCCCCCGGGGAACCAATGAGCAGTTCTTC. Its translation is CASNEDSPRGTNEQFF.

This clonotype was seen more than once but under ten times. V is TRBV10-3 and J is TRBJ2-7, with D possibly being TRBD1 (5 bases). V shed 4 bases and J shed 0 bases, with 10 bases lying between them. Germline V CDR1 and CDR2: ENHRY, SYGVKD. The CDR3 is made up of 14 amino acids. The DNA of the CDR3 is TGTGCCATCAGTGGAAACAGGTGCTCCTACGAGCAGTACTTC. The encoded protein is CAISGNRCSYEQYF.

This clonotype was observed at least ten times. The rearrangement uses TRBV7-9 and TRBJ2-7; D unresolved. Germline CDR1 reads SEHNR; CDR2 reads FQNEAQ (reference sequence). The V end lost 1 base, the J end lost 2 bases, and 9 bases lay between the germline ends. The CDR3 is 14 residues long. The CDR3: CASSLGGPAYEQYF. CDR3 sequence (DNA): TGTGCCAGCAGCTTAGGGGGTCCGGCCTACGAGCAGTACTTC.

This clonotype was recorded at least ten times. The chain uses TRBV21-1 and TRBJ1-1. TRBV21-1 counts as a pseudogene. The CDR3 sequence is 16 residues long. CDR3 coding DNA: TGTGCCAGCAGCACTGGCATGAGGGTAGGAGGAACTGAAGCTTTCTTT. Its protein product is CASSTGMRVGGTEAFF.

This clonotype has a single count. A much bigger clone sits one base away, suggesting this may be a read error. This rearrangement joins TRBV7-2 to TRBJ2-3; TRBD2 matches 8 bases. The V and J ends lost 5 bases and 6 bases, in that order; junction bases with no gene match: 10. This CDR3 comprises 15 residues. Germline V CDR1 and CDR2: SGHTA, FQGNSA. The CDR3: CASSPGGGVIDTQYF. Written as DNA, the CDR3 is TGTGCCAGCAGCCCCGGGGGGGGGGTGATTGATACGCAGTATTTT.

CDR3: CASSLIVLAGDNEQFF. The DNA for the CDR3 is TGTGCCAGCAGCTTAATTGTACTAGCGGGAGACAATGAGCAGTTCTTC. This chain links TRBV11-2 with TRBJ2-1, with 11 nucleotides matching TRBD2. Germline loops: CDR1 SGHAT, CDR2 FQNNGV. This CDR3 spans 16 amino acids. The V segment lost 2 bases and the J segment 5 bases; nucleotides outside the gene matches: 5.

In this sample, this clonotype turned up many times. The CDR3 does not end in the conserved phenylalanine or tryptophan, so this is likely a read error. The V gene is TRBV7-2, the J gene TRBJ2-1; 10 nucleotides match TRBD2. CDR1 is SGHTA, CDR2 FQGNSA, per germline. The CDR3 has 15 amino acids. The V gene end was trimmed by 5 bases and the J gene end by 3 bases; junction bases not matched to a gene: 4. The CDR3, as DNA: TGTGCCAGCAGCCGGACTAGCGGTTACTACAATGAGCAGTTCTCC. It translates to CASSRTSGYYNEQFS.

This clonotype was recorded at least ten times. The V gene is TRBV6-4, the J gene TRBJ2-3; possibly TRBD2 for D (5 bases). With 6 bases removed from V and 2 bases from J, the gap between germline ends came to 12 bases. The CDR3 loop spans 14 amino acids. From germline, CDR1 is MRHNA and CDR2 SNTAGT. The CDR3: CASREARYTDTQYF. The DNA of the CDR3 is TGTGCCAGCAGGGAGGCAAGGTACACAGATACGCAGTATTTT.

This clonotype was seen at least ten times. CDR3 residues: CASSSLTGTKQSNTEAFF. Written as DNA, the CDR3 is TGTGCCAGCAGCAGCCTGACAGGGACCAAACAGTCGAACACTGAAGCTTTCTTT. The rearrangement joins TRBV6-2 or TRBV6-3 to TRBJ1-1; TRBD1 aligns across 7 bases. The germline gives CDR1 MNHEY, CDR2 SVGEGT. V trimming: 6 bases; J trimming: 1 base; junction bases outside the gene matches: 17. The length of the CDR3 is 18 residues.

This clonotype was counted between two and nine times. The rearrangement uses TRBV29-1 and TRBJ1-2; 7 nucleotides align to TRBD1. There are 11 residues in the CDR3. CDR1 is SQVTM, CDR2 ANQGSEA, per germline. V lost 7 bases to trimming and J lost 4 bases; unmatched junction nucleotides: 3. Here the CDR3 DNA reads TGCAGCGCAGGGGGGACCTATGGCTACACCTTC. It specifies CSAGGTYGYTF.

This clonotype was seen repeatedly, ten times or more. The rearrangement uses TRBV7-9 and TRBJ2-6; D may match TRBD1 or TRBD2 (5 bases each). V was cut by 1 base and J by 2 bases, with 6 bases left in between. Germline-derived CDR1 and CDR2 are SEHNR and FQNEAQ (reference sequence). There are 15 residues in the CDR3. CDR3 sequence reads: CASSLGGAGANVLTF. For the CDR3, the DNA is TGTGCCAGCAGCTTAGGAGGGGCTGGGGCCAACGTCCTGACTTTC.